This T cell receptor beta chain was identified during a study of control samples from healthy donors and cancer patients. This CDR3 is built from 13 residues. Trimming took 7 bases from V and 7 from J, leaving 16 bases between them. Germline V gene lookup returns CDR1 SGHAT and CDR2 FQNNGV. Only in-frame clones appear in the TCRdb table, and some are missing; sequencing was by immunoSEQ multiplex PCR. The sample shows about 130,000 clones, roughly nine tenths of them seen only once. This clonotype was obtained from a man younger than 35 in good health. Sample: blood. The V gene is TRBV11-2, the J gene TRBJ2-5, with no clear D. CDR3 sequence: CASNAGERGTQYF. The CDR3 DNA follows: TGTGCCAGCAACGCCGGCGAGAGAGGGACCCAGTACTTC.